The TCR beta chain described here comes from a study of Graves' ophthalmopathy and Graves' hyperthyroidism (dated by TCRdb to 2016 to 2018). Turning to the overall study: Hyperthyroidism was defined as stable when no progression to ophthalmopathy occurred within 18 months of follow-up. The study used TCR beta repertoire signatures to distinguish Graves' ophthalmopathy from Graves' hyperthyroidism and to predict progression to ophthalmopathy. For independent validation, a separate cohort was made up of around 18 hyperthyroidism patients plus 17 patients who later progressed from hyperthyroidism to ophthalmopathy. In total, 120 to 150 blood samples were TCR-sequenced: around 42 ophthalmopathy, approximately 75 hyperthyroidism and roughly 17 hyperthyroidism-to-ophthalmopathy patients. In over 5 hyperthyroidism patients, the T-cell repertoire of thyroid tissue was compared with the T-cell repertoire of blood. To explore V-J signatures that separate ophthalmopathy from hyperthyroidism, a discovery set of around 97 patients was enrolled, consisting of more than 40 with ophthalmopathy and approximately 57 with stable hyperthyroidism. Following sampling, methimazole starting at 30 mg daily was administered to hyperthyroidism patients, and high-dose intravenous methylprednisolone was administered to ophthalmopathy patients. Study-level results and caveats: In validation, the model predicted ophthalmopathy progression with about 70% sensitivity and about 77% specificity; fewer than 15 predicted patients were CT-confirmed with GO in a median of roughly 6.8 months. Most expanded thyroid clonotypes with a frequency above 0.001 also appeared in blood, which suggests that blood repertoires may reflect the immune response in the thyroid. No statistical method was used to set the sample size in advance, and the investigators knew which group each participant was assigned to. Ophthalmopathy was separated from stable hyperthyroidism by the 13-signature model with 87.88% sensitivity and less than 82% specificity in cross-validation and with 80%/75% in the test set.

V lost 8 bases and J lost 0 bases; the stretch between them is 16 bases long. The germline V gene (reference sequence) yields DFQATT for CDR1 and SNEGSKA for CDR2. Including cysteine and phenylalanine, the CDR3 has 14 amino acids. The CDR3 DNA has 42 bases and is translated from base 1. This clonotype turned up a few times. The antigen this receptor binds is unknown. Within one base of it there is no much larger clone, and no base qualities were kept. For repertoire sequencing, TCR beta CDR3 regions were amplified from RNA transcripts. A first-round RT-PCR used HTBI primers with the Qiagen OneStep RT-PCR kit, followed by a second-round multiplex PCR, size selection and purification. Libraries were sequenced paired-end with 100 bp reads on an Illumina HiSeq2000. The study's own analysis went as follows. SOAPnuke was used to process the reads, throwing out any read that had adapters, had uncalled bases, had a mean Phred below 15, or lacked an exact constant-primer or identifier match. COPE v1.2.5 was used to merge the high-quality paired reads. Unique nucleotide sequences were defined as clonotypes and aligned to IMGT TRB V, D and J references using MiTCR v1.1. The analysis was limited to V-J combinations with a frequency above 0.0001, which together covered 99.2% of repertoires. For each V-J combination, a TCR clonal expansion and chaos score was defined as the ratio of F50 clonal expansion to chaos observed in the TCRdist matrix. Welch's t-statistics and random forest were used to reduce the features to approximately 13 V-J combinations, which were then used as input to a naive Bayes classifier. The Morisita-Horn index was used to measure how similar the thyroid and blood repertoires were. In-frame beta chains were kept once TCRdb had trimmed the public reads at Q25 with fastp and called clones with MiXCR. Entries that share a CDR3 protein sequence are merged under the most common genes and DNA. The V and J calls and clone size are TCRdb's, not the authors'. Across this sample there are 1 million to 1.3 million distinct CDR3 sequences, with less than 45% seen only once. The ten top clones hold 11% of the sample.

Hyperthyroidism patients were newly diagnosed, were aged 18 to 65 years, and had a disease duration under 2 months. Patients with other autoimmune diseases, uncontrolled infections, pregnancy or lactation were excluded from the study. Clinical symptoms, serum thyroxine, TRAb, thyroid ultrasound and orbital computed tomography were used for diagnosis. Total RNA was extracted using Trizol reagent, and RNA quality was checked on an Agilent 2100 Bioanalyzer. The specimen was peripheral blood or thyroid tissue (not recorded which). This receptor chain uses TRBV20-1 and TRBJ2-5; the D gene may be TRBD1 or TRBD2, since each aligns over 6 bases. The sequence was obtained from an adult man with Graves' hyperthyroidism. The CDR3 corresponds to CSLKKGDYQETQYF. Read as DNA, the sequence is TGCAGTCTTAAGAAGGGGGACTACCAAGAGACCCAGTACTTC.